These 4 T cell receptor beta chains came from one sample sequenced in a study of blood T cells in healthy people across ages. A J-beta primer mix and a sample-barcoded 5' primer were used in a second PCR of roughly 7 to 12 cycles. TCRdb independently ran MiXCR on the 5' RACE reads; one entry per CDR3 protein. The table has 630,000 or so distinct CDR3 sequences, 25% to 35% seen once. Sequencing used blood. Every receptor here comes from a woman of 80 years or more in good health.

This clonotype was detected a few times. The chain combines TRBV7-2 with TRBJ2-1; 11 bases agree with TRBD2. Germline-derived CDR1 and CDR2 are SGHTA and FQGNSA. This CDR3 region has 15 residues. J gave up 9 bases and V 5 bases, and 9 bases lay outside the gene matches. Written as DNA, the CDR3 is TGTGCCAGCAGCAAACTAGCGGGAGTGTTTACTGAGCAGTTCTTC. Its protein product is CASSKLAGVFTEQFF.

Ten or more counts support this clonotype. The genes are TRBV5-1 and TRBJ2-5; D is ambiguous. There are 14 residues in the CDR3. The germline V and J ends were trimmed by 0 bases and 4 bases, with 10 bases remaining between them. Germline CDR1 is SGHRS and CDR2 is YFSETQ. CDR3 region: CASSLVGQGETQYF. CDR3 coding DNA: TGCGCCAGCAGCTTGGTAGGCCAAGGAGAGACCCAGTACTTC.

The CDR3 nucleotides are TGTGCCAGTCAGCCACCGACAGGGCCGAACACTGAAGCTTTCTTT. Amino acids: CASQPPTGPNTEAFF. V is TRBV6-6 and J is TRBJ1-1; 7 bases map to TRBD1. This CDR3 comprises 15 residues. Trimming cost V 9 bases and J 1 base; bases outside gene matches: 11. From germline, CDR1 is MNHNY and CDR2 SVGAGI (reference sequence).

CDR3 bases: TGTGCCAGCGGGCCGGACAGGAACACTGAAGCTTTCTTT. This sequence encodes CASGPDRNTEAFF. The chain combines TRBV2 with TRBJ1-1, with D perhaps matching TRBD1 (6 bases). Germline assignment: CDR1 SNHLY and CDR2 FYNNEI. CDR3 length: 13 residues. Trimming stripped 8 bases from V and 1 base from J, with 11 bases between.